Listed below are T cell receptor beta chains from one sample, sequenced in a study of radiation and T cells in renal cell carcinoma. Sequencing used immunoSEQ multiplex PCR; TCRdb keeps in-frame clones, though not all of them. The table includes about 77,000 clones, approximately 87% detected once. The sample here was blood, taken from a patient whose treatment included radiotherapy and nephrectomy. These receptors originate from an older woman with renal cell carcinoma. The CDR3 runs from the conserved cysteine through the conserved F or W. Fields, in order: D gene, J gene, clone size, V gene, CDR3 DNA, CDR3 protein. The D gene is left open where the match is weak. The size field is filled for only some rows; it gives once, few, many or a size class.

d_gene: NA; j_gene: TRBJ2-5; abundance: NA; v_gene: TRBV7-2; CDR3nt: TGTGCCAGCAGCACAGAGGCTATATACCAAGAGACCCAGTACTTC; CDR3aa: CASSTEAIYQETQYF
d_gene: TRBD1; j_gene: TRBJ1-2; abundance: NA; v_gene: TRBV19; CDR3nt: TGTGCCAGTACTAGTACTTCCGGACAGGGGACTAACTATGGCTACACCTTC; CDR3aa: CASTSTSGQGTNYGYTF
d_gene: NA; j_gene: TRBJ2-2; abundance: few; v_gene: TRBV14; CDR3nt: TGTGCCAGCAGCCAAGATCCCTACTACACCGGGGAGCTGTTTTTT; CDR3aa: CASSQDPYYTGELFF
d_gene: NA; j_gene: TRBJ1-5; abundance: NA; v_gene: TRBV4-1; CDR3nt: TGCGCCAGCAGCCAAGTCCGGGCGGGACAGCCCCAGCATTTT; CDR3aa: CASSQVRAGQPQHF
d_gene: NA; j_gene: TRBJ2-1; abundance: NA; v_gene: TRBV27; CDR3nt: TGTGCCAGCAGTCCTACCCCGGGGTTTTACAATGAGCAGTTCTTC; CDR3aa: CASSPTPGFYNEQFF
d_gene: NA; j_gene: TRBJ1-2; abundance: NA; v_gene: TRBV6-1; CDR3nt: TGTGCCAGCAGTGAAGCTAGAGGGTTGAATGGCTACACCTTC; CDR3aa: CASSEARGLNGYTF
d_gene: TRBD1; j_gene: TRBJ1-6; abundance: NA; v_gene: TRBV5-4; CDR3nt: TGTGCCAGCAGCCCAGACAGGGGCCTCGAGAATTCACCCCTCCACTTT; CDR3aa: CASSPDRGLENSPLHF
d_gene: TRBD1; j_gene: TRBJ1-1; abundance: NA; v_gene: TRBV7-6; CDR3nt: TGTGCCAGCAGTTCGGGGACAGGGGGTATGGACACTGAAGCTTTCTTT; CDR3aa: CASSSGTGGMDTEAFF
d_gene: NA; j_gene: TRBJ2-7; abundance: NA; v_gene: TRBV11-2; CDR3nt: TGTGCCAGCAGTCGTGGAGGGGGTTCCTACGAGCAGTACTTC; CDR3aa: CASSRGGGSYEQYF
d_gene: NA; j_gene: TRBJ1-1; abundance: few; v_gene: TRBV2; CDR3nt: TGTGCCAGCAGTGAACGGGTCAGAAACACTGAAGCTTTCTTT; CDR3aa: CASSERVRNTEAFF
d_gene: NA; j_gene: TRBJ2-2; abundance: NA; v_gene: TRBV9; CDR3nt: TGTGCCAGCAGCGTAGGTGGGAGGGAGCTGTTTTTT; CDR3aa: CASSVGGRELFF
d_gene: NA; j_gene: TRBJ2-1; abundance: NA; v_gene: TRBV4-1; CDR3nt: TGCGCCAGCAGCCAAATTCGCCCGGGACTCCCCTACAATGAGCAGTTCTTC; CDR3aa: CASSQIRPGLPYNEQFF
d_gene: TRBD2; j_gene: TRBJ2-7; abundance: NA; v_gene: TRBV4-2; CDR3nt: TGTGCCAGCAGCCGCTACATCTACGGGACTAGCGGGGTCGAGCAGTACTTC; CDR3aa: CASSRYIYGTSGVEQYF
d_gene: NA; j_gene: TRBJ1-4; abundance: NA; v_gene: TRBV5-4; CDR3nt: TGTGCCAGCAGCAGGGGAGGGTTTGGTGAAAAACTGTTTTTT; CDR3aa: CASSRGGFGEKLFF
d_gene: TRBD2; j_gene: TRBJ2-5; abundance: NA; v_gene: TRBV7-3; CDR3nt: TGTGCCAGCAGCCCTGAGGCAGGGACTAGCGGGAGGAGGGAGGAGACCCAGTACTTC; CDR3aa: CASSPEAGTSGRREETQYF
d_gene: NA; j_gene: TRBJ2-7; abundance: many; v_gene: TRBV28; CDR3nt: TGTGCCAGCAGTTTAGCACACGAGCAGTACTTC; CDR3aa: CASSLAHEQYF
d_gene: NA; j_gene: TRBJ1-2; abundance: few; v_gene: TRBV18; CDR3nt: TGTGCCAGCTCACCGCGCCAGAACTATGGCTACACCTTC; CDR3aa: CASSPRQNYGYTF
d_gene: TRBD2; j_gene: TRBJ2-1; abundance: NA; v_gene: TRBV7-9; CDR3nt: TGTGCCAGCAGCTTAGTAGCGGGGGGTTACAATGAGCAGTTCTTC; CDR3aa: CASSLVAGGYNEQFF
d_gene: NA; j_gene: TRBJ1-2; abundance: NA; v_gene: TRBV28; CDR3nt: TGTGCCAGCAGTTTTGGGTGGCACTATGGCTACACCTTC; CDR3aa: CASSFGWHYGYTF
d_gene: NA; j_gene: TRBJ1-1; abundance: NA; v_gene: TRBV5-6; CDR3nt: TGTGCCAGCAGCGGGGGACTGCTTGTGGGTGAAGCTTTCTTT; CDR3aa: CASSGGLLVGEAFF
d_gene: TRBD1; j_gene: TRBJ2-5; abundance: NA; v_gene: TRBV7-3; CDR3nt: TGTGCCAGCAGCTTAACAGGAGGGACAGGGGGGAAGGAGACCCAGTACTTC; CDR3aa: CASSLTGGTGGKETQYF
d_gene: NA; j_gene: TRBJ2-1; abundance: once; v_gene: TRBV7-2; CDR3nt: TGTGCCAGCAGCCCCCGGGACAACTACAATGAGCAGTTCTTC; CDR3aa: CASSPRDNYNEQFF
d_gene: NA; j_gene: TRBJ1-2; abundance: NA; v_gene: TRBV2; CDR3nt: TGTGCCACCGGGAGGGGCAATGGCTACACCTTC; CDR3aa: CATGRGNGYTF
d_gene: NA; j_gene: TRBJ2-5; abundance: once; v_gene: TRBV7-2; CDR3nt: TGTGCCAGCAGCCTACAGTTTCGGGGGGAGACCCAGTACTTC; CDR3aa: CASSLQFRGETQYF
d_gene: NA; j_gene: TRBJ2-1; abundance: once; v_gene: TRBV5-4; CDR3nt: TGTGCCAGCAGCTTGGGTCTACAGGGTCGTGTGGATGAGCAGTTCTTC; CDR3aa: CASSLGLQGRVDEQFF
d_gene: NA; j_gene: TRBJ1-2; abundance: NA; v_gene: TRBV4-3; CDR3nt: TGCGCCAGCAGCCAAGAATCGATTTATTCGGGTCGAGCGGTCTATGGCTACACCTTC; CDR3aa: CASSQESIYSGRAVYGYTF
d_gene: TRBD1; j_gene: TRBJ1-5; abundance: NA; v_gene: TRBV6-5; CDR3nt: TGTGCCAGCAGTTCCACAGGGGCCGGCGGGCCCCAGCATTTT; CDR3aa: CASSSTGAGGPQHF
d_gene: TRBD2; j_gene: TRBJ2-1; abundance: NA; v_gene: TRBV28; CDR3nt: TGTGCCAGCAGATGGGGGAGGGTCAATGAGCAGTTCTTC; CDR3aa: CASRWGRVNEQFF
d_gene: TRBD2; j_gene: TRBJ2-2; abundance: NA; v_gene: TRBV28; CDR3nt: TGTGCCAGCACCATCCGGGGGACTAGCTTTCTTGCCGGGGAGCTGTTTTTT; CDR3aa: CASTIRGTSFLAGELFF
d_gene: NA; j_gene: TRBJ1-1; abundance: NA; v_gene: TRBV7-3; CDR3nt: TGTGCCAGCAGCTTCGTCGGGGGAACTGAAGCTTTCTTT; CDR3aa: CASSFVGGTEAFF
d_gene: NA; j_gene: TRBJ2-7; abundance: NA; v_gene: TRBV9; CDR3nt: TGTGCCAGCAGCGTAGTTGAGGGTTTCACCTACGAGCAGTACTTC; CDR3aa: CASSVVEGFTYEQYF
d_gene: NA; j_gene: TRBJ2-5; abundance: NA; v_gene: TRBV7-9; CDR3nt: TGTGCCAGCAGCTTGCTTGGCGGAGTACAAGAGACCCAGTACTTC; CDR3aa: CASSLLGGVQETQYF
d_gene: NA; j_gene: TRBJ1-2; abundance: NA; v_gene: TRBV29-1; CDR3nt: TGCAGCCTGCGGGGACCCGACGATGGCTACACCTTC; CDR3aa: CSLRGPDDGYTF
d_gene: NA; j_gene: TRBJ2-7; abundance: NA; v_gene: TRBV4-3; CDR3nt: TGCGCCAGCAGCCGGGCCAGAGGCTACGAGCAGTACTTC; CDR3aa: CASSRARGYEQYF
d_gene: NA; j_gene: TRBJ1-4; abundance: NA; v_gene: TRBV6-6; CDR3nt: TGTGCCAGCAGTCCCAGGGCTGCAACTAATGAAAAACTGTTTTTT; CDR3aa: CASSPRAATNEKLFF
d_gene: NA; j_gene: TRBJ1-2; abundance: NA; v_gene: TRBV6-6; CDR3nt: TGTGCCAGCAAGCCGTCAGGTGCCGAAGGCTACACCTTC; CDR3aa: CASKPSGAEGYTF